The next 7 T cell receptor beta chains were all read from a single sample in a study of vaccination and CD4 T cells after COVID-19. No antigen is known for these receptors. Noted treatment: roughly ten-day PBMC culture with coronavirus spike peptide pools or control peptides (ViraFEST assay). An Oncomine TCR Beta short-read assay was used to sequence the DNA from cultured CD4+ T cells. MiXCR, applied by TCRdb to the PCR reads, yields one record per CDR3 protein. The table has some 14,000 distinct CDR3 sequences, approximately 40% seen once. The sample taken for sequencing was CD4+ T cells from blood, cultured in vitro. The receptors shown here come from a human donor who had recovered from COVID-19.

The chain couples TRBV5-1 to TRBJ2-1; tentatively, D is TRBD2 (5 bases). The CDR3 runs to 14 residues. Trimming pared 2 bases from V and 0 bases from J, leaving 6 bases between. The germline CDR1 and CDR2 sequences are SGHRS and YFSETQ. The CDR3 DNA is TGCGCCAGCAGCTTCGGGAACTCCTACAATGAGCAGTTCTTC. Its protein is CASSFGNSYNEQFF.

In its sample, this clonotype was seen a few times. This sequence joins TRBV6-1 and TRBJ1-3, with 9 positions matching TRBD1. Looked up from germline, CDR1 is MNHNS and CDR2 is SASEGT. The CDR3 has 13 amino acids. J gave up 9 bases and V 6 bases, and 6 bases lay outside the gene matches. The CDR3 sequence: CASRPGTGRTIYF. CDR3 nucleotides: TGTGCCAGCAGACCCGGGACAGGGCGCACCATATATTTT.

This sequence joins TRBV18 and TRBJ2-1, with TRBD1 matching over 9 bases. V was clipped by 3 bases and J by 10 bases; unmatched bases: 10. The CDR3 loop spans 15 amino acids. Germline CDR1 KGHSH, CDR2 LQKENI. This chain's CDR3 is CASSPGQGPVEEQFF. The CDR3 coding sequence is TGTGCCAGCTCACCTGGACAGGGGCCCGTAGAGGAGCAGTTCTTC.

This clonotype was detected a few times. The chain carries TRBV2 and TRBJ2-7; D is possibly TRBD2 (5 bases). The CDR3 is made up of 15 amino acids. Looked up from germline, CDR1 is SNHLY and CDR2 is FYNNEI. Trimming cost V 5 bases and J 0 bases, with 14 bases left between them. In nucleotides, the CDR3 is TGTGCCAGCAGTCTAAGACTATTCAGCTCCTACGAGCAGTACTTC. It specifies CASSLRLFSSYEQYF.

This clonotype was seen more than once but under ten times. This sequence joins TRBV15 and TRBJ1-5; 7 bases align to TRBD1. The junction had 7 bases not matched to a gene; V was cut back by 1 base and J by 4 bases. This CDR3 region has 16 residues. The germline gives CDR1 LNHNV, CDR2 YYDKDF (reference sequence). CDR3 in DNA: TGTGCCACCAGCAGAGGTAGAGGGGGCGCGAATCAGCCCCAGCATTTT. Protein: CATSRGRGGANQPQHF.

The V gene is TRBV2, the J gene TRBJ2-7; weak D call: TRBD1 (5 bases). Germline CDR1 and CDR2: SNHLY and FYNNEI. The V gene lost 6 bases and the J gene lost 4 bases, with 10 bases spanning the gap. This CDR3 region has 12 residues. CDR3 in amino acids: CASSRQTYEQYF. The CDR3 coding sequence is TGTGCCAGCAGCCGACAGACATACGAGCAGTACTTC.

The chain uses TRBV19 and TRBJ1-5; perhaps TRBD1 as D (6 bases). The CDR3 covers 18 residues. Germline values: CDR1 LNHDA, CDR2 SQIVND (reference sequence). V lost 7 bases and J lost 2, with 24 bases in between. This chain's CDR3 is CASTGCRGQKFCNQPQHF. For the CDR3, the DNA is TGTGCCAGTACAGGTTGTCGTGGACAGAAGTTTTGCAATCAGCCCCAGCATTTT.